This paragraph covers one TCR beta chain sequence. The ends lost 10 bases at V and 2 bases at J; junction bases unmatched: 10. Germline V gene lookup returns CDR1 ENHRY and CDR2 SYGVKD. This CDR3 is built from 15 residues. In the authors' workflow: Reference gene primer amplification in the assay estimated nucleated cell counts. Here immunoSEQ multiplex PCR was the method, and the copy in TCRdb shows in-frame clones only, minus some. That table gives V, J and clone size, and the DNA gave D and trimming. This sample has 55,000 to 85,000 clones, with roughly 88% found just once. The data belong to a study of blood T cell repertoires in COVID-19. In the study overall: The United States, Italy and Spain supplied acute and convalescent COVID-19 samples. PBMCs, B-cell-depleted T cells, or T cells were the source of the cDNA or gDNA that made up the material.

The chain joins TRBV10-3 to TRBJ2-3; 9 nucleotides align to TRBD2. The receptor was isolated from a human donor in a cohort sampled during active COVID-19. The sequenced sample consisted of peripheral blood. The CDR3, as DNA: TGTGCCACCAACAAAGCGGGGGGACCCACAGATACGCAGTATTTT. Its translation is CATNKAGGPTDTQYF.